This T cell receptor (beta chain) was found in a study of cytomegalovirus exposure and HLA in healthy donors. This CDR3 region has 15 residues. Germline assignment: CDR1 SGHRS and CDR2 YFSETQ. J gave up 4 bases and V 6 bases, and 11 bases lay outside the gene matches. Profiled with immunoSEQ multiplex PCR; TCRdb holds only in-frame clones, not every one. The sample yields 140,000 or so clones, 89% seen once. Sequenced: PBMCs. The chain combines TRBV5-1 with TRBJ2-5; 8 bases are a match to TRBD1. The source is a woman in her late teens or twenties in good health and CMV-seropositive. The CDR3 nucleotides read TGCGCCAGCAAAGAGGGGCAGGGGGCGGGAGAGACCCAGTACTTC. It specifies CASKEGQGAGETQYF.